This entry lists 28 T cell receptor beta chains sequenced from one sample in a study of T-cell reconstitution after alpha-beta-depleted transplantation in children. Unique molecular identifiers were used to barcode this TCRbeta library. Via MiXCR, TCRdb re-called the PCR reads, giving one row per CDR3 protein. The sample lists around 440,000 distinct CDR3 sequences, 16% seen once, with 25% to 30% in the top ten. The specimen comprised PBMCs, mostly from graft donor cells, sampled 360 days after TCRalphabeta/CD19-depleted stem cell transplant. These receptors originate from a boy under three years old who had a stem cell transplant for Wiskott-Aldrich syndrome, so the T cells may come from the graft donor.

This clonotype showed up just once. V usage is TRBV20-1 and J usage is TRBJ2-1; 9 nucleotides match TRBD1. V shed 1 base, J shed 4 bases, and the junction held 11 bases outside the gene matches. This CDR3 is 17 amino acids long. Looked up from germline, CDR1 is DFQATT and CDR2 is SNEGSKA (reference sequence). CDR3 sequence reads: CSARAPRRQGVYNEQFF. As DNA, the CDR3 is TGCAGTGCTAGAGCCCCCCGGAGACAGGGGGTTTACAATGAGCAGTTCTTC.

This rearrangement joins TRBV3-1 to TRBJ2-5, with 8 bases that match TRBD2. Germline-derived CDR1 and CDR2 are LGHDT and YNNKEL (reference sequence). This CDR3 has 14 amino acids. Trimming took 4 bases from V and 6 from J; bases not matched to a gene: 7. The CDR3: CASSLGTRQKTQYF. The DNA for the CDR3 is TGTGCCAGCAGCCTTGGGACTAGACAAAAGACCCAGTACTTC.

The chain recombines TRBV5-1 with TRBJ2-2; D unclear. V was pared by 1 base and J by 3 bases, with 10 bases between. The CDR3 is 15 residues long. CDR1 and CDR2 (germline): SGHRS, YFSETQ. The CDR3 loop is CASSLNPSDTGELFF. The CDR3 nucleotides are TGCGCCAGCAGCTTGAATCCCTCGGACACCGGGGAGCTGTTTTTT. Full variable domain (missing parts from reference TRBV5-1 and TRBJ2-2): KAGVTQTPRYLIKTRGQQVTLSCSPISGHRSVSWYQQTPGQGLQFLFEYFSETQRNKGNFPGRFSGRQFSNSRSEMNVSTLELGDSALYLCASSLNPSDTGELFFGEGSRLTVL.

The table lists this clonotype with a few counts. The chain is built from TRBV4-3 and TRBJ2-2, with 11 bases lining up with TRBD1. The germline gives CDR1 LGHNA, CDR2 YSLEER. Trimming cost V 2 bases and J 5 bases; bases outside gene matches: 4. The CDR3 runs to 16 residues. The CDR3 sequence: CASSQLGTGGTGELFF. In DNA form, the CDR3 reads TGCGCCAGCAGCCAACTCGGGACAGGGGGTACCGGGGAGCTGTTTTTT.

V and J are TRBV24-1 and TRBJ2-2; D might be TRBD1 (6 bases). The CDR3 runs to 14 residues. The germline V gene has CDR1 KGHDR and CDR2 SFDVKD. The V end lost 9 bases, the J end lost 2 bases, and 12 bases lay between the germline ends. This CDR3 is CATRARGNTGELFF. In nucleotides, the CDR3 is TGTGCCACCCGGGCCAGGGGAAACACCGGGGAGCTGTTTTTT.

This clonotype has just a few counts. The chain has TRBV2 and TRBJ1-1; weak D call: TRBD1 (5 bases). Germline loops: CDR1 SNHLY, CDR2 FYNNEI. The V gene lost 6 bases and the J gene lost 1 base, with 9 bases spanning the gap. The CDR3 has 13 residues. CDR3 amino acids: CASRDIQNTEAFF. CDR3 coding DNA: TGTGCCAGCAGGGACATCCAGAACACTGAAGCTTTCTTT.

The chain employs TRBV14 and TRBJ1-1; D is uncertain. V lost 10 bases to trimming and J lost 1 base, with 13 bases between them. The V gene's germline CDR1 is SGHDN and CDR2 FVKESK. This CDR3 region has 13 residues. CDR3 DNA sequence: TGTGCCACCTCGAGCCCCCCGAACACTGAAGCTTTCTTT. Its translation: CATSSPPNTEAFF.

The gene calls are TRBV7-2 and TRBJ2-7; D uncertain. Germline V lookup: CDR1 SGHTA, CDR2 FQGNSA. Trimming took off 1 base at V and 3 bases at J, with 13 bases between the two ends. The CDR3 is 15 residues long. DNA of the CDR3: TGTGCCAGCAGCTTAGGTGGTCAGGTTAACTACGAGCAGTACTTC. This sequence encodes CASSLGGQVNYEQYF.

The genes are TRBV7-9 and TRBJ2-7, with no clear D. Germline lookup yields CDR1 SEHNR and CDR2 FQNEAQ (reference sequence). Trimming took 2 bases from V and 2 from J, leaving 10 bases between them. The CDR3 covers 14 residues. The CDR3 loop reads CASSLFSATYEQYF. CDR3 sequence (DNA): TGTGCCAGCAGCTTATTCTCTGCGACCTACGAGCAGTACTTC.

The gene calls are TRBV6-5 and TRBJ2-5; D possibly matches TRBD1 or TRBD2 (5 bases each). The germline gives CDR1 MNHEY, CDR2 SVGAGI. The CDR3 runs 14 residues. V was shortened by 2 bases and J by 5 bases, with 12 bases between the two germline ends. The CDR3 DNA follows: TGTGCCAGCAGTTACGGGTGGGGGACGGAGACCCAGTACTTC. This translates into CASSYGWGTETQYF.

This clonotype has only a few counts. The chain carries TRBV2 and TRBJ2-1; D gene uncertain. This CDR3 contains 14 residues. The ends were cut back, 1 base at V and 4 bases at J, with 8 bases in the middle. CDR1 is SNHLY, CDR2 FYNNEI, per germline. In nucleotides, the CDR3 is TGTGCCAGCAGTGAAGGCGTGCCGTACAATGAGCAGTTCTTC. Its translation is CASSEGVPYNEQFF.

This clonotype was observed a handful of times. V and J are TRBV10-1 and TRBJ1-1; TRBD1 might be the D (5 bases). The germline gives CDR1 WNHNN, CDR2 SYGVQD (reference sequence). The CDR3 totals 13 residues. Trimming removed 6 bases from V and 3 bases from J, with 11 bases in between. Here the CDR3 reads CASRKQGDTEAFF. The CDR3 DNA follows: TGCGCCAGCAGAAAGCAGGGAGACACTGAAGCTTTCTTT.

The J gene is TRBJ2-5, the V gene TRBV25-1, with D uncertain. V was trimmed by 4 bases and J by 5 bases, leaving 17 bases between them. CDR1 is MGHDK and CDR2 is SYGVNS in the germline V gene. The CDR3 sequence is 15 residues long. The CDR3 nucleotides read TGTGCCAGCAGTGTATTGGGTGTCCAAGGGGAGACCCAGTACTTC. Amino acids: CASSVLGVQGETQYF.

The chain links TRBV12-3 or TRBV12-4 to TRBJ1-1; 7 positions agree with TRBD1. V trimming: 0 bases; J trimming: 9 bases; junction bases outside the gene matches: 4. This CDR3 is 13 amino acids long. DNA for the CDR3: TGTGCCAGCAGTTTAGCGGTAGGGGGCCAAGCTTTCTTT. As protein: CASSLAVGGQAFF.

This clonotype has only a few counts. The genes are TRBV11-2 and TRBJ2-5, with D possibly being TRBD1 or TRBD2 (6 bases each). V was clipped by 3 bases and J by 4 bases, with 15 bases between them. Germline CDR1 is SGHAT and CDR2 is FQNNGV. The CDR3 has 15 residues. CDR3 nucleotides: TGTGCCAGCAGCTTCCCTTTAGGGGGAGGAGAGACCCAGTACTTC. Amino acid sequence: CASSFPLGGGETQYF.

This clonotype was recorded a few times. The chain links TRBV7-9 to TRBJ2-4; the D gene is possibly TRBD1 (6 bases). The CDR3 runs 16 residues. Between the trimmed V and J ends, which lost 2 bases and 0 bases, there was a span of 11 bases. Germline assignment: CDR1 SEHNR and CDR2 FQNEAQ (reference sequence). The CDR3 here is CASSLNTGQAKNIQYF. The CDR3 coding sequence is TGTGCCAGCAGCTTAAACACAGGGCAAGCCAAAAACATTCAGTACTTC.

The chain uses TRBV10-3 and TRBJ2-5; 7 bases line up with TRBD1. The V segment lost 10 bases and the J segment 1 base; nucleotides outside the gene matches: 12. This CDR3 region has 15 residues. Germline lookup yields CDR1 ENHRY and CDR2 SYGVKD. CDR3 sequence: CATGGIRDSQETQYF. In DNA, the CDR3 is TGTGCCACAGGCGGAATAAGGGACAGCCAAGAGACCCAGTACTTC.

The chain employs TRBV27 and TRBJ2-1; D is perhaps TRBD1 or TRBD2 (7 bases each). This CDR3 has 15 residues. V gave up 2 bases and J gave up 6 bases, with 14 bases separating them. Germline CDR1 is MNHEY and CDR2 is SMNVEV (reference sequence). The CDR3 is CASSLRPRGGNEQFF. The CDR3, as DNA: TGTGCCAGCAGTTTACGTCCCAGGGGGGGCAATGAGCAGTTCTTC.

This chain links TRBV5-1 with TRBJ2-7; 14 nucleotides align to TRBD2. The CDR3 loop spans 15 amino acids. Looked up from germline, CDR1 is SGHRS and CDR2 is YFSETQ. The V and J ends lost 4 bases and 5 bases, in that order; junction bases with no gene match: 5. CDR3 amino acids: CASSRGLAGANEQYF. CDR3 bases: TGCGCCAGCAGCCGGGGACTAGCGGGAGCCAACGAGCAGTACTTC.

This clonotype was counted between two and nine times. The chain couples TRBV29-1 to TRBJ1-4, with D tentatively TRBD1 (6 bases). V shed 7 bases and J shed 9 bases, with 12 bases lying between them. The CDR3 is made up of 11 amino acids. Germline CDR1 SQVTM, CDR2 ANQGSEA. The CDR3 DNA follows: TGCAGCGCCGGACAGAGTCAAAAACTGTTTTTT. As protein: CSAGQSQKLFF.

The chain joins TRBV7-2 to TRBJ2-1, with D maybe TRBD1 (6 bases). Trimming shortened V by 6 bases and J by 0 bases, and 15 bases separated the two germline ends. This CDR3 comprises 16 residues. From germline, CDR1 is SGHTA and CDR2 FQGNSA. The CDR3 reads CASSLQGRGSYNEQFF. The CDR3 nucleotides are TGTGCCAGCAGTTTACAGGGTAGGGGCTCCTACAATGAGCAGTTCTTC.

J is TRBJ2-1 and V is TRBV18; 8 bases are shared with TRBD2. With 6 bases clipped from V and 8 bases from J, the junction kept 15 bases outside the gene matches. Germline V lookup: CDR1 KGHSH, CDR2 LQKENI. The length of the CDR3 is 16 residues. In nucleotides, the CDR3 is TGTGCCAGCTCCCTTTTCGACAGACGACTAGCGTATGAGCAGTTCTTC. This sequence encodes CASSLFDRRLAYEQFF.

The chain has TRBV7-2 and TRBJ2-1; the D gene could be TRBD1 or TRBD2 (5 bases each). Germline V CDR1 and CDR2: SGHTA, FQGNSA. The CDR3 has 15 residues. V was pared by 2 bases and J by 6 bases, with 14 bases between. CDR3 region: CASSLTPEGSNEQFF. DNA of the CDR3: TGTGCCAGCAGCTTAACCCCTGAGGGGAGCAATGAGCAGTTCTTC. Full variable domain (missing parts from reference TRBV7-2 and TRBJ2-1): GAGVSQSPSNKVTEKGKDVELRCDPISGHTALYWYRQSLGQGLEFLIYFQGNSAPDKSGLPSDRFSAERTGGSVSTLTIQRTQQEDSAVYLCASSLTPEGSNEQFFGPGTRLTVL.

This clonotype was seen a few times. V usage is TRBV7-8 and J usage is TRBJ2-7, with a weak D call TRBD1 (6 bases). The CDR3 loop spans 16 amino acids. Looked up from germline, CDR1 is SGHVS and CDR2 is FQNEAQ. The ends were cut back, 5 bases at V and 0 bases at J, with 17 bases in the middle. The CDR3 sequence is CASSLGTNPSSYEQYF. For the CDR3, the DNA is TGTGCCAGCAGCCTAGGGACAAATCCTAGCTCCTACGAGCAGTACTTC.

There are many counts of this clonotype. The CDR3 bases are TGTGCCAGCAGTGCCCGGGTCTCCTACGAGCAGTACTTC. This sequence encodes CASSARVSYEQYF. The gene calls are TRBV27 and TRBJ2-7; D remains unclear. The CDR3 extends over 13 amino acids. The germline V and J ends were trimmed by 5 bases and 0 bases, with 8 bases remaining between them. Per germline, CDR1 MNHEY and CDR2 SMNVEV (reference sequence).

The chain combines TRBV12-3 or TRBV12-4 with TRBJ2-7; the D is unclear. CDR3 length: 14 residues. V lost 6 bases and J 2 bases, leaving 14 bases between the germline ends. The CDR3 nucleotides are TGTGCCAGCAGCCCGTTTGGGTCCACCTACGAGCAGTACTTC. It encodes CASSPFGSTYEQYF.

V gene TRBV5-5 combines with J gene TRBJ2-1, with D possibly being TRBD2 (6 bases). CDR1 is SGHKS and CDR2 is YYEKEE in the germline V gene (reference sequence). Trimming shortened V by 5 bases and J by 5 bases, and 17 bases separated the two germline ends. There are 15 residues in the CDR3. The CDR3 here is CASRRSSWRDNEQFF. Here the CDR3 DNA reads TGTGCCAGCAGAAGGTCCTCGTGGAGGGACAATGAGCAGTTCTTC.

The chain recombines TRBV20-1 with TRBJ2-1; 12 nucleotides agree with TRBD2. J lost 15 bases, V lost 0 bases, and 6 bases had no gene match. Germline CDR1 DFQATT, CDR2 SNEGSKA (reference sequence). The CDR3 has 13 residues. CDR3 sequence reads: CSAREPSGGVRFF. In nucleotides, the CDR3 is TGCAGTGCTAGAGAGCCTAGCGGGGGGGTGCGGTTCTTC.